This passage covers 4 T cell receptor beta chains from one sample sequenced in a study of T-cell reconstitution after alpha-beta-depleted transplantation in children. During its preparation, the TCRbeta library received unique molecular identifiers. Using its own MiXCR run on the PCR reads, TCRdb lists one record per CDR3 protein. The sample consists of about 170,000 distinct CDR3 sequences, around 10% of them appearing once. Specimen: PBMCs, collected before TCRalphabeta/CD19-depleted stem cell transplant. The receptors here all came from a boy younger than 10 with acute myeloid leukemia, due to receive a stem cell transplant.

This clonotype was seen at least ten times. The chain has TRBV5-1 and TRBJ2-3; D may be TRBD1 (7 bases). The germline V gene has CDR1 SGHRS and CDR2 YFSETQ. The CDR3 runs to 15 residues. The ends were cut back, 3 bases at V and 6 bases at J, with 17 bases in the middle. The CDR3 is CASSSEQGGLDTQYF. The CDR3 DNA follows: TGCGCCAGCAGCTCAGAGCAGGGGGGATTGGATACGCAGTATTTT.

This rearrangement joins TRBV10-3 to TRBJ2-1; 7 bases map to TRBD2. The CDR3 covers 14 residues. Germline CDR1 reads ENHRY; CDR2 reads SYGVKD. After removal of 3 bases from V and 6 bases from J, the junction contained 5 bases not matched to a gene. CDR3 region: CAISEGRGSNEQFF. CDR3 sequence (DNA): TGTGCCATCAGTGAAGGGCGGGGGAGCAATGAGCAGTTCTTC.

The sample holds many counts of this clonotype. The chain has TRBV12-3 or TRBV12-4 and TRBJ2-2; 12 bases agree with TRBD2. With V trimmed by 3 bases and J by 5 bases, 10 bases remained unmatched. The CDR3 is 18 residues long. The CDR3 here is CASSFITSGGPGTGELFF. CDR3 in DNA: TGTGCCAGCAGTTTTATAACTAGCGGGGGGCCGGGAACCGGGGAGCTGTTTTTT.

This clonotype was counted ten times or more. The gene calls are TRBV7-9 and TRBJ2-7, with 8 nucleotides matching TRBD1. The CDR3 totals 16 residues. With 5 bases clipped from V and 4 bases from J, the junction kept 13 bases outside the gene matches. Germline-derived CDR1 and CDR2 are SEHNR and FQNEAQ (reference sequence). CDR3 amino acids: CASSRIGSGGAYEQYF. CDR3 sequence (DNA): TGTGCCAGCAGCCGCATCGGGTCAGGGGGCGCTTACGAGCAGTACTTC.